What follows are 18 T cell receptor beta chains derived from one specimen sequenced in a study of early T cells in non-severe SARS-CoV-2 infection. In TCRdb, the 5' RACE reads were re-called with MiXCR into one record per CDR3 protein. The sample records about 44,000 distinct CDR3 sequences, about 25% being singletons. This specimen was whole blood, taken at baseline. These receptors all stem from an adult who was a healthcare worker with PCR-confirmed SARS-CoV-2 infection or an uninfected control (not recorded which).

CDR3 DNA: TGTGCCAGCAGTTTAACTCTAGATACGCAGTATTTT. Translated: CASSLTLDTQYF. The chain links TRBV12-3 or TRBV12-4 to TRBJ2-3; the D is unclear. V lost 2 bases, J lost 5 bases, and 5 bases lay in between. The CDR3 covers 12 residues.

The V and J genes are TRBV6-6 and TRBJ2-1, with 10 positions matching TRBD1. Germline V gives CDR1 MNHNY, CDR2 SVGAGI (reference sequence). V trimming: 4 bases; J trimming: 6 bases; junction bases outside the gene matches: 6. The length of the CDR3 is 15 residues. DNA of the CDR3: TGTGCCAGCAGTTCCCGGGACAGGGGTAGCAATGAGCAGTTCTTC. It specifies CASSSRDRGSNEQFF.

Only a few counts were recorded for this clonotype. V gene TRBV11-2 combines with J gene TRBJ2-1, with 8 bases matching TRBD1. The germline V gene has CDR1 SGHAT and CDR2 FQNNGV. This CDR3 is 15 amino acids long. V lost 3 bases, J lost 9 bases, and 10 bases stayed unmatched. The CDR3 spells CASSFLKGQGAEQFF. The CDR3 bases are TGTGCCAGCAGCTTCCTCAAGGGCCAGGGGGCTGAGCAGTTCTTC.

The gene calls are TRBV14 and TRBJ2-7; D not resolved. The V gene lost 1 base and the J gene lost 5 bases, with 15 bases spanning the gap. The CDR3 covers 15 residues. CDR1 SGHDN and CDR2 FVKESK come from the germline V gene. This CDR3 is CASSQVGKLANEQYF. The CDR3 region has the DNA TGTGCCAGCAGCCAAGTAGGGAAATTGGCCAACGAGCAGTACTTC.

The gene calls are TRBV10-3 and TRBJ1-2; D not resolved. V was shortened by 0 bases and J by 2 bases, with 13 bases between the two germline ends. In germline, CDR1 is ENHRY, CDR2 SYGVKD. The CDR3 runs to 16 residues. CDR3 in DNA: TGTGCCATCAGTGAGTCATCGGGCAGCATGAACTATGGCTACACCTTC. Its protein is CAISESSGSMNYGYTF.

This clonotype occurred a few times. The chain uses TRBV27 and TRBJ2-1; possibly TRBD1 for D (7 bases). The CDR3 contains 12 residues. Trimming stripped 3 bases from V and 13 bases from J, with 13 bases between. Per germline, CDR1 MNHEY and CDR2 SMNVEV (reference sequence). The DNA for the CDR3 is TGTGCCAGCAGTTTCCAGGGGGGTTCTCAGTTCTTC. This gives the protein CASSFQGGSQFF.

A few counts support this clonotype. The chain is built from TRBV27 and TRBJ2-3; 9 bases map to TRBD2. The germline V gene has CDR1 MNHEY and CDR2 SMNVEV (reference sequence). The trim removed 4 bases at V and 2 bases at J, leaving 7 bases unmatched. This CDR3 has 16 residues. CDR3 sequence (DNA): TGTGCCAGCAGTTCGATAGCGGGGGCCGTCACAGATACGCAGTATTTT. Residues: CASSSIAGAVTDTQYF.

This clonotype occurred a few times. The chain recombines TRBV7-8 with TRBJ1-6; the D gene is possibly TRBD1 (6 bases). CDR1 is SGHVS and CDR2 is FQNEAQ in the germline V gene. The length of the CDR3 is 14 residues. V lost 1 base and J 7 bases, leaving 8 bases between the germline ends. The CDR3 protein is CASSLGQENSPLHF. As DNA, the CDR3 is TGTGCCAGCAGCTTAGGACAGGAAAATTCACCCCTCCACTTT.

The rearrangement joins TRBV5-1 to TRBJ2-2; the match to TRBD2 covers 13 bases. Looked up from germline, CDR1 is SGHRS and CDR2 is YFSETQ. The CDR3 sequence is 16 residues long. J lost 6 bases, V lost 4 bases, and 6 bases had no gene match. CDR3 coding DNA: TGCGCCAGCAGCCTAGAAGGACTAGCGGGGGCCGGGGAGCTGTTTTTT. This codes for CASSLEGLAGAGELFF. The full variable domain, in which reference TRBV5-1 and TRBJ2-2 provide the parts outside the CDR3, is KAGVTQTPRYLIKTRGQQVTLSCSPISGHRSVSWYQQTPGQGLQFLFEYFSETQRNKGNFPGRFSGRQFSNSRSEMNVSTLELGDSALYLCASSLEGLAGAGELFFGEGSRLTVL.

V gene TRBV18 combines with J gene TRBJ2-2; 8 positions agree with TRBD1. Looked up from germline, CDR1 is KGHSH and CDR2 is LQKENI. The trim removed 0 bases at V and 1 base at J, leaving 1 base unmatched. The CDR3 runs 16 residues. This CDR3 reads CASSPPGTGNTGELFF. As DNA, the CDR3 is TGTGCCAGCTCACCACCTGGGACAGGGAACACCGGGGAGCTGTTTTTT.

This clonotype has only a few counts. This chain uses TRBV20-1 with TRBJ2-1, with D possibly TRBD2 on 5 matching bases. The CDR3 runs 11 residues. Trimming removed 3 bases at V and 10 bases at J, with 10 bases between. The germline CDR1 and CDR2 sequences are DFQATT and SNEGSKA (reference sequence). The CDR3 reads CSASHRGEQFF. The CDR3 DNA reads as TGCAGTGCTAGCCATAGAGGGGAGCAGTTCTTC.

At least ten counts were recorded for this clonotype. The V and J genes are TRBV7-9 and TRBJ2-1; TRBD2 aligns across 12 bases. The CDR3 runs to 15 residues. Germline values: CDR1 SEHNR, CDR2 FQNEAQ (reference sequence). V trimming: 2 bases; J trimming: 6 bases; junction bases outside the gene matches: 2. CDR3 in DNA: TGTGCCAGCAGCTTAACTAGCGGGGGGAGCAATGAGCAGTTCTTC. Protein: CASSLTSGGSNEQFF.

This chain joins TRBV12-3 or TRBV12-4 and TRBJ2-5; D may be TRBD1 or TRBD2 (6 bases each). Trimming stripped 5 bases from V and 5 bases from J, with 12 bases between. The CDR3 has 13 amino acids. The chain's CDR3 is CASSPQGLETQYF. For the CDR3, the DNA is TGTGCCAGCAGTCCACAGGGACTGGAGACCCAGTACTTC.

As DNA, the CDR3 is TGTGCCACCAGCAGACCAGACACCACTGAAGCTTTCTTT. Protein product: CATSRPDTTEAFF. The chain couples TRBV15 to TRBJ1-1, with no clear D. Trimming left V 2 bases short and J 4 bases short, with 8 bases between. Germline-derived CDR1 and CDR2 are LNHNV and YYDKDF (reference sequence). This CDR3 spans 13 amino acids.

A note on this clonotype: Sequence at one end of the junction differs from germline and may be a read error. This rearrangement joins TRBV13 to TRBJ1-3, with TRBD1 as a possible D gene (5 bases). This CDR3 is 16 amino acids long. Germline values: CDR1 PRHDT, CDR2 FYEKMQ (reference sequence). The CDR3 DNA is TGTGCCAGCAGTGGGGCAGCACACCCTTCTGTAAACACCATATATTTT. Translated, it gives CASSGAAHPSVNTIYF.

This clonotype was picked up many times. This chain links TRBV20-1 with TRBJ2-2; possible D gene TRBD1, 5 bases. V was cut by 6 bases and J by 0 bases, with 11 bases left in between. The CDR3 consists of 14 residues. Germline assignment: CDR1 DFQATT and CDR2 SNEGSKA (reference sequence). The CDR3 spells CSASGFPNTGELFF. Here the CDR3 DNA reads TGCAGTGCCTCAGGGTTTCCGAACACCGGGGAGCTGTTTTTT.

This clonotype was counted between two and nine times. V and J are TRBV5-5 and TRBJ1-5; D ambiguous. CDR1 and CDR2 (germline): SGHKS, YYEKEE (reference sequence). The ends were cut back, 1 base at V and 1 base at J, with 3 bases in the middle. This CDR3 comprises 13 residues. CDR3 in amino acids: CASSLWSNQPQHF. For the CDR3, the DNA is TGTGCCAGCAGCTTGTGGAGCAATCAGCCCCAGCATTTT.

This clonotype was recorded a few times. The chain has TRBV20-1 and TRBJ1-1; D is ambiguous. Trimming removed 0 bases from V and 6 bases from J, with 14 bases in between. The CDR3 sequence is 14 residues long. Per germline, CDR1 DFQATT and CDR2 SNEGSKA (reference sequence). CDR3 nucleotide sequence: TGCAGTGCTAGAGATCTGACGGGGATCGCTGAAGCTTTCTTT. Residues: CSARDLTGIAEAFF.